The 26 T cell receptor beta chains in this list originate from one sample, sequenced in a study of T cells after yellow fever vaccination. TCRdb reprocessed the 5' RACE reads via MiXCR and lists one record per CDR3 protein. The sample has a few hundred thousand distinct CDR3 sequences, roughly a sixth seen once. The starting material was PBMCs, obtained about 5 days after the first yellow fever vaccination. All receptors come from a man aged 18 to 35 who received the YFV17D yellow fever vaccine.

This chain uses TRBV19 with TRBJ2-2; D is unresolved. Trimming removed 2 bases at V and 1 base at J, with 8 bases between. The germline V gene has CDR1 LNHDA and CDR2 SQIVND (reference sequence). The CDR3 covers 15 residues. The CDR3 loop is CASSITPRNTGELFF. The CDR3 nucleotides read TGTGCCAGTAGTATAACCCCCCGGAACACCGGGGAGCTGTTTTTT.

The rearrangement links TRBV6-2 or TRBV6-3 to TRBJ2-2; the match to TRBD2 covers 8 bases. With V trimmed by 11 bases and J by 6 bases, 14 bases remained unmatched. CDR3 length: 15 amino acids. Germline CDR1 and CDR2: MNHEY and SVGEGT. The CDR3 protein is CAHGLAGLPPGELFF. The CDR3 region has the DNA TGTGCCCACGGGCTAGCGGGTCTCCCCCCCGGGGAGCTGTTTTTT.

The V call is TRBV19, the J call TRBJ1-1, with unresolved D. With 10 bases removed from V and 5 bases from J, the gap between germline ends came to 11 bases. The V gene's germline CDR1 is LNHDA and CDR2 SQIVND (reference sequence). The CDR3 is 11 amino acids. The CDR3: CATREWTEAFF. Here the CDR3 DNA reads TGTGCCACCCGGGAATGGACTGAAGCTTTCTTT.

The chain recombines TRBV5-5 with TRBJ2-2; D ambiguous. The germline V gene has CDR1 SGHKS and CDR2 YYEKEE (reference sequence). The CDR3 extends over 17 amino acids. The germline V and J ends were trimmed by 2 bases and 1 base, with 15 bases remaining between them. The CDR3 sequence is CASSLQSGPRNTGELFF. The CDR3 nucleotides are TGTGCCAGCAGCTTACAATCTGGACCGAGGAACACCGGGGAGCTGTTTTTT.

This clonotype was seen ten or more times. V gene TRBV5-1 combines with J gene TRBJ2-7, with D tentatively TRBD1 (6 bases). The germline V and J ends were trimmed by 1 base and 3 bases, with 8 bases remaining between them. The CDR3 is 13 residues long. Germline CDR1 SGHRS, CDR2 YFSETQ. The CDR3 reads CASSLTGLYEQYF. In DNA, the CDR3 is TGCGCCAGCAGCTTGACAGGGCTCTACGAGCAGTACTTC.

The chain employs TRBV30 and TRBJ2-5; 7 bases match TRBD2. Germline V gene lookup returns CDR1 GTSNPN and CDR2 SVGIG (reference sequence). The trim removed 0 bases at V and 2 bases at J, leaving 3 bases unmatched. The CDR3 spans 14 residues. The CDR3 coding sequence is TGTGCCTGGAGTGTGGGAGGGCGACAAGAGACCCAGTACTTC. This gives the protein CAWSVGGRQETQYF.

The V gene is TRBV30, the J gene TRBJ2-3; 7 bases line up with TRBD1. V gave up 5 bases and J gave up 0 bases; unmatched junction bases: 5. Looked up from germline, CDR1 is GTSNPN and CDR2 is SVGIG (reference sequence). The CDR3 spans 14 residues. CDR3 sequence reads: CAWGDSPSTDTQYF. The CDR3 DNA is TGTGCCTGGGGGGACAGTCCGAGCACAGATACGCAGTATTTT.

The chain carries TRBV12-3 or TRBV12-4 and TRBJ1-6; no clear D. V was shortened by 5 bases and J by 8 bases, with 19 bases between the two germline ends. The CDR3 loop spans 16 amino acids. CDR3 sequence: CASSPGRGVFYSPLHF. In DNA, the CDR3 is TGTGCCAGCAGTCCCGGCCGTGGGGTATTTTATTCACCCCTCCACTTT.

The sample holds a few counts of this clonotype. The CDR3 loop reads CASSQDLSPLHF. The CDR3 DNA sequence: TGTGCCAGCAGCCAGGACCTTTCACCCCTCCACTTT. The V gene is TRBV3-1, the J gene TRBJ1-6; D is undetermined. This CDR3 spans 12 amino acids. Trimming stripped 3 bases from V and 9 bases from J, with 6 bases between. Germline V lookup: CDR1 LGHDT, CDR2 YNNKEL (reference sequence). The full variable domain, with the rest looked up from reference TRBV3-1 and TRBJ1-6, is DTAVSQTPKYLVTQMGNDKSIKCEQNLGHDTMYWYKQDSKKFLKIMFSYNNKELIINETVPNRFSPKSPDKAHLNLHINSLELGDSAVYFCASSQDLSPLHFGNGTRLTVT.

The sample holds a few counts of this clonotype. The rearrangement links TRBV5-5 to TRBJ2-7; D ambiguous. Germline-derived CDR1 and CDR2 are SGHKS and YYEKEE (reference sequence). CDR3 size: 16 residues. The V gene lost 2 bases and the J gene lost 5 bases, with 20 bases spanning the gap. In DNA, the CDR3 is TGTGCCAGCAGCTTAAGTCCCAATACACGGGCGGACGAGCAGTACGTC. Translation: CASSLSPNTRADEQYV.

The chain is built from TRBV29-1 and TRBJ2-5, with TRBD1 matching 11 bases. The J segment lost 5 bases and the V segment lost 3 bases, leaving 5 bases of the junction unmatched. CDR3 length equals 14 residues. Per germline, CDR1 SQVTM and CDR2 ANQGSEA. CDR3 region: CSVEDRGRGETQYF. CDR3 DNA: TGCAGCGTTGAGGACAGGGGGCGCGGGGAGACCCAGTACTTC. The variable domain in full, completed from reference TRBV29-1 and TRBJ2-5, reads SAVISQKPSRDICQRGTSLTIQCQVDSQVTMMFWYRQQPGQSLTLIATANQGSEATYESGFVIDKFPISRPNLTFSTLTVSNMSPEDSSIYLCSVEDRGRGETQYFGPGTRLLVL.

This clonotype has a handful of counts. The V and J genes are TRBV6-2 or TRBV6-3 and TRBJ1-5; TRBD1 might be the D (5 bases). The germline V gene encodes CDR1 MNHEY and CDR2 SVGEGT. V was shortened by 5 bases and J by 1 base, with 15 bases between the two germline ends. CDR3 length equals 16 residues. The CDR3 here is CASSPRTFWSNQPQHF. CDR3 nucleotides: TGTGCCAGCAGTCCCCGGACATTTTGGAGCAATCAGCCCCAGCATTTT.

This clonotype was recorded a few times. V and J are TRBV5-1 and TRBJ2-7; tentative D call: TRBD2 (6 bases). The CDR3 is 13 amino acids. The germline V and J ends were trimmed by 4 bases and 4 bases, with 12 bases remaining between them. Germline lookup yields CDR1 SGHRS and CDR2 YFSETQ. CDR3 coding DNA: TGCGCCAGCAGCGTGGGTGGGGGGTACGAGCAGTACGTC. As protein: CASSVGGGYEQYV.

The chain combines TRBV6-9 with TRBJ2-7; 9 nucleotides match TRBD1. Per germline, CDR1 MNHGY and CDR2 SVAAGI. The trim removed 2 bases at V and 5 bases at J, leaving 4 bases unmatched. The CDR3 contains 14 residues. CDR3 in DNA: TGTGCCAGCAGTTATAGACAGGGGGTCCACGAGCAGTACTTC. Its translation: CASSYRQGVHEQYF.

V and J are TRBV7-6 and TRBJ2-7; 7 positions agree with TRBD1. The CDR3 has 14 residues. Unmatched junction bases numbered 5, after V lost 3 bases and J lost 3 bases. Germline V gene lookup returns CDR1 SGHVS and CDR2 FNYEAQ. The CDR3 coding sequence is TGTGCCAGCAGCTTTAATAGGGGGCACTACGAGCAGTACTTC. Translating it yields CASSFNRGHYEQYF.

The chain couples TRBV23-1 to TRBJ1-4; D call uncertain. TRBV23-1 is an ORF; its function is uncertain. The CDR3 extends over 11 amino acids. The ends were cut back, 7 bases at V and 14 bases at J, with 14 bases in the middle. CDR3 in amino acids: CASTPTTELFF. CDR3 in DNA: TGCGCCAGCACCCCCACGACTGAGCTGTTTTTT.

This clonotype was detected only a few times. The rearrangement uses TRBV12-3 or TRBV12-4 and TRBJ2-4; no firm D call. The V and J ends lost 6 bases and 0 bases respectively, with 15 bases between them. The CDR3 covers 16 residues. The CDR3, as DNA: TGTGCCAGCAGCCGTGAACATAGTCTAGCCAAAAACATTCAGTACTTC. Its protein product is CASSREHSLAKNIQYF.

J is TRBJ1-6 and V is TRBV6-5, with unresolved D. Germline CDR1 reads MNHEY; CDR2 reads SVGAGI. CDR3 length: 14 amino acids. Trimming pared 4 bases from V and 10 bases from J, leaving 14 bases between. The CDR3 DNA reads TGTGCCAGCAGTTTACAGCCCTCGGGATCACCCCTCCACTTT. Translation: CASSLQPSGSPLHF.

This clonotype appeared a few times. V gene TRBV23-1 combines with J gene TRBJ2-7, with 7 positions matching TRBD1. TRBV23-1 is treated as an ORF (open reading frame) with a function not yet certain. The J segment lost 3 bases and the V segment lost 9 bases, leaving 5 bases of the junction unmatched. This CDR3 has 12 residues. The DNA of the CDR3 is TGCGCCAGAAACGGGGACAGCTACGAGCAGTACGTC. Translating it yields CARNGDSYEQYV.

The table lists this clonotype with a few counts. J is TRBJ2-7 and V is TRBV5-1; 7 bases align to TRBD1. Germline V gene data show CDR1 as SGHRS and CDR2 as YFSETQ. V lost 4 bases to trimming and J lost 2 bases; unmatched junction nucleotides: 9. The CDR3 covers 15 residues. The CDR3 DNA reads as TGCGCCAGCAGCCATCGAGACAGGGAACCCTACGAGCAGTACTTC. This codes for CASSHRDREPYEQYF. Together with reference TRBV5-1 and TRBJ2-7, the CDR3 gives the full variable domain: KAGVTQTPRYLIKTRGQQVTLSCSPISGHRSVSWYQQTPGQGLQFLFEYFSETQRNKGNFPGRFSGRQFSNSRSEMNVSTLELGDSALYLCASSHRDREPYEQYFGPGTRLTVT.

Ten or more counts support this clonotype. The rearrangement links TRBV5-1 to TRBJ2-5; maybe TRBD2 (6 bases). In germline, CDR1 is SGHRS, CDR2 YFSETQ. Trimming cost V 2 bases and J 6 bases, with 14 bases left between them. CDR3 length: 14 amino acids. CDR3 sequence reads: CASSFEMEGKTQYF. The CDR3 nucleotides are TGCGCCAGCAGCTTTGAGATGGAGGGGAAGACCCAGTACTTC.

The genes are TRBV7-3 and TRBJ2-1; 9 bases are a match to TRBD1. Germline CDR1 SGHTA, CDR2 FQGTGA. Trimming at V came to 5 bases and at J to 8 bases, leaving 4 bases not matched to a gene. The CDR3 runs 13 residues. In DNA, the CDR3 is TGTGCCAGCAGCATGACAGGGGGGGATGAGCAGTTCTTC. This gives the protein CASSMTGGDEQFF.

The chain links TRBV7-8 to TRBJ2-2, with D uncertain. V was trimmed by 5 bases and J by 5 bases, leaving 12 bases between them. The CDR3 extends over 14 amino acids. Germline loops: CDR1 SGHVS, CDR2 FQNEAQ. In DNA form, the CDR3 reads TGTGCCAGCAGCCAAACGGTGGATACCGGGGAGCTGTTTTTT. This encodes CASSQTVDTGELFF.

The V call is TRBV7-2, the J call TRBJ2-1; tentative D call: TRBD2 (7 bases). Germline CDR1 SGHTA, CDR2 FQGNSA. The CDR3 contains 13 residues. Between the trimmed V and J ends, which lost 5 bases and 5 bases, there was a span of 10 bases. The CDR3 DNA is TGTGCCAGCAGCCGCGGGGGCCACAATGAGCAGTTCTTC. Its protein is CASSRGGHNEQFF.

This clonotype showed up many times. This sequence joins TRBV7-6 and TRBJ2-5; 11 bases fit TRBD2. CDR1 and CDR2 (germline): SGHVS, FNYEAQ. The CDR3 loop spans 15 amino acids. V gave up 4 bases and J gave up 1 base; unmatched junction bases: 2. The CDR3 spells CASSSLAGGQETQYF. The CDR3 nucleotides are TGTGCCAGCAGCTCGCTAGCGGGGGGCCAAGAGACCCAGTACTTC. Full variable domain (outside the CDR3, taken from reference TRBV7-6 and TRBJ2-5): GAGVSQSPRYKVTKRGQDVALRCDPISGHVSLYWYRQALGQGPEFLTYFNYEAQQDKSGLPNDRFSAERPEGSISTLTIQRTEQRDSAMYRCASSSLAGGQETQYFGPGTRLLVL.

Comment on this clonotype: This could be a read error, since a much larger clone is one nucleotide away. The chain employs TRBV6-2 or TRBV6-3 and TRBJ2-2; D may be TRBD1 (5 bases). V shed 1 base and J shed 9 bases, with 15 bases lying between them. CDR1 is MNHEY and CDR2 is SVGEGT in the germline V gene. This CDR3 is 15 amino acids long. The CDR3 bases are TGTGCCAGCAGTTACTTTCAGGGTTCGACCCGGGAGCTGTTTTTT. Its translation is CASSYFQGSTRELFF.